This record concerns one T cell receptor beta chain sequence. The antigen remains undetermined. The CDR3 contains 14 residues. Unmatched junction bases numbered 10, after V lost 5 bases and J lost 7 bases. Germline CDR1 is SEHNR and CDR2 is FQNEAQ (reference sequence). TCRdb recomputed calls from the 5' RACE reads with MiXCR, one row per CDR3 protein. This repertoire shows about 660,000 distinct CDR3 sequences, over 8.5% found once; its top ten account for approximately 0.96%. The data belong to a study of identical twins. Study-level results: Twin-shared out-of-frame alpha sequences showed excess low generation probability.

Every sampled donor was Caucasian and healthy. These data also formed part of another study, on yellow fever vaccine responses in identical twins.

This rearrangement joins TRBV7-9 to TRBJ2-7; 8 bases agree with TRBD2. This receptor was taken from a woman younger than 30 in good health. The material sequenced was PBMCs. CDR3 sequence reads: CASSQRELHREQYF. For the CDR3, the DNA is TGTGCCAGCAGCCAGCGGGAGTTGCATCGAGAGCAGTACTTC.